This entry features one T cell receptor beta chain sequence. Its antigen is still unknown. Sequenced by immunoSEQ multiplex PCR; TCRdb stores in-frame clones only, minus some. The repertoire holds about 25,000 clones, with approximately 86% as singletons. The data were taken from a study of OX40 agonist ivuxolimab in advanced cancers. Study background: Dose-escalation patients were diagnosed with hepatocellular carcinoma, melanoma, renal cell cancer or head and neck cancer. Overall study results and limits: In the expanded peripheral T cells, antigen specificity was never determined.

Exclusion applied to patients with autoimmune disease history or systemic immunosuppression. V was shortened by 5 bases and J by 0 bases, with 11 bases between the two germline ends. In germline, CDR1 is LNHDA, CDR2 SQIVND (reference sequence). This CDR3 spans 14 amino acids. This sequence originates from an adult with an advanced solid tumor such as melanoma, head and neck, liver or kidney cancer. The V gene is TRBV19, the J gene TRBJ2-7; D unclear. The source was CD4+ or CD8+ T cells sorted from blood, collected in a trial of the OX40 agonist ivuxolimab. The chain's CDR3 is CASSQFALSYEQYF. CDR3 nucleotides: TGTGCCAGTAGTCAATTCGCGCTCTCCTACGAGCAGTACTTC. The entire variable domain, with the rest obtained from reference TRBV19 and TRBJ2-7, is as follows: DGGITQSPKYLFRKEGQNVTLSCEQNLNHDAMYWYRQDPGQGLRLIYYSQIVNDFQKGDIAEGYSVSREKKESFPLTVTSAQKNPTAFYLCASSQFALSYEQYFGPGTRLTVT.